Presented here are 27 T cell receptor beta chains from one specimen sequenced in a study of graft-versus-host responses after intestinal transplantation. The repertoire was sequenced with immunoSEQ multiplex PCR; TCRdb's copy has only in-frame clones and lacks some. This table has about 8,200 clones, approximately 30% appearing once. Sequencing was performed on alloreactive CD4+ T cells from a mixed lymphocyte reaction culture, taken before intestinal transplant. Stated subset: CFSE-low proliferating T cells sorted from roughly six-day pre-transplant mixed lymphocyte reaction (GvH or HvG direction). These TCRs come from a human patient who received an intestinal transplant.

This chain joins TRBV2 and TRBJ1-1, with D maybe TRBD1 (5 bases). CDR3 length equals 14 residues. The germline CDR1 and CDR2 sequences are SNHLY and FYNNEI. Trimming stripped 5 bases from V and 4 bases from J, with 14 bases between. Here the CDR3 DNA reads TGTGCCAGCAGTCGTTCGGGGGAGGGCACTGAAGCTTTCTTT. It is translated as CASSRSGEGTEAFF.

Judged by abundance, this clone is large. CDR3 loop: CASSLGPGQNEKLFF. Here the CDR3 DNA reads TGTGCCAGCAGCTTAGGCCCGGGACAGAATGAAAAACTGTTTTTT. V usage is TRBV7-2 and J usage is TRBJ1-4, with 7 bases that match TRBD1. With 1 base clipped from V and 5 bases from J, the junction kept 4 bases outside the gene matches. The CDR3 runs 15 residues. Germline V lookup: CDR1 SGHTA, CDR2 FQGNSA.

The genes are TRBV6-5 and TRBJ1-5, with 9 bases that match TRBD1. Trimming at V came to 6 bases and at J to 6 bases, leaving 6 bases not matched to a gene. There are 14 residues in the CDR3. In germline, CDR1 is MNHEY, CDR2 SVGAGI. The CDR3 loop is CASRITGGGQPQHF. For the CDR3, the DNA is TGTGCCAGCAGAATAACAGGGGGCGGTCAGCCCCAGCATTTT.

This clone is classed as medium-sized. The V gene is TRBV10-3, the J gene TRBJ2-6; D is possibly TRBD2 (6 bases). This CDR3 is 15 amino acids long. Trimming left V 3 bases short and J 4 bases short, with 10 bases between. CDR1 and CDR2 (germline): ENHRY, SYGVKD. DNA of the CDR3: TGTGCCATCAGTGATAGGGCGGGAGGGGCCAACGTCCTGACTTTC. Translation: CAISDRAGGANVLTF.

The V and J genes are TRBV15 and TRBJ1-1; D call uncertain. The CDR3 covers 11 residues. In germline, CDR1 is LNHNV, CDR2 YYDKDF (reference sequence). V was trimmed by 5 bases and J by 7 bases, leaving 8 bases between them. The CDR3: CATSGGHEAFF. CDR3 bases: TGTGCCACCAGCGGCGGGCATGAAGCTTTCTTT. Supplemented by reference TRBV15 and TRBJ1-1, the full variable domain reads DAMVIQNPRYQVTQFGKPVTLSCSQTLNHNVMYWYQQKSSQAPKLLFHYYDKDFNNEADTPDNFQSRRPNTSFCFLDIRSPGLGDTAMYLCATSGGHEAFFGQGTRLTVV.

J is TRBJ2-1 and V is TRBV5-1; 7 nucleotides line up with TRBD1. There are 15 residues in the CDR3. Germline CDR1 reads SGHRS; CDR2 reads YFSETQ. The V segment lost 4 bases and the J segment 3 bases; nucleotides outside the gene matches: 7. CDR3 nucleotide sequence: TGCGCCAGCAGCCGGACCGGGACAGACTACAATGAGCAGTTCTTC. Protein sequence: CASSRTGTDYNEQFF.

CDR3: CASRWGRGADQPQHF. For the CDR3, the DNA is TGTGCCAGCAGGTGGGGCAGGGGAGCCGATCAGCCCCAGCATTTT. The V and J genes are TRBV28 and TRBJ1-5; a weak D match, TRBD1 (6 bases). The CDR3 contains 15 residues. CDR1 is MDHEN, CDR2 SYDVKM, per germline. Trimming left V 6 bases short and J 5 bases short, with 17 bases between.

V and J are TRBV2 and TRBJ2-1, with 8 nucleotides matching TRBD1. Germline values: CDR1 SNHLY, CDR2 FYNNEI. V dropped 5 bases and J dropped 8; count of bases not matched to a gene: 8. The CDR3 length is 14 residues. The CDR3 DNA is TGTGCCAGCAGTCAAAACAGGGGGTGGGATGAGCAGTTCTTC. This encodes CASSQNRGWDEQFF.

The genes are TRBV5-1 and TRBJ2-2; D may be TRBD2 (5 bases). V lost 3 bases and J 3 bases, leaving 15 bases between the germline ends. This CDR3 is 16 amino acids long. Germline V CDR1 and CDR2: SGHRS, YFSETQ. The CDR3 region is CASSWHVGLHTGELFF. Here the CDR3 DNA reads TGCGCCAGCAGCTGGCACGTTGGACTTCACACCGGGGAGCTGTTTTTT.

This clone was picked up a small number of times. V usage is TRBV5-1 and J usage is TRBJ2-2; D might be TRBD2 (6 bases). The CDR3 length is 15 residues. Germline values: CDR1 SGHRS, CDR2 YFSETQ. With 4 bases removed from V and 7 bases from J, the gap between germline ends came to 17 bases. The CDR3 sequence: CASSLGLNFGGELFF. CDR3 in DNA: TGCGCCAGCAGCCTTGGACTAAATTTCGGCGGGGAGCTGTTTTTT.

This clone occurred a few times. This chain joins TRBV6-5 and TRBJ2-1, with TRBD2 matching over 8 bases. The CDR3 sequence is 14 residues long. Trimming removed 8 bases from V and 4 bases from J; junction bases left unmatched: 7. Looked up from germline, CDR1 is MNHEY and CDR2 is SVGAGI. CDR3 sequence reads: CASALSGGYNEQFF. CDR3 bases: TGTGCCAGCGCCCTATCGGGGGGGTACAATGAGCAGTTCTTC.

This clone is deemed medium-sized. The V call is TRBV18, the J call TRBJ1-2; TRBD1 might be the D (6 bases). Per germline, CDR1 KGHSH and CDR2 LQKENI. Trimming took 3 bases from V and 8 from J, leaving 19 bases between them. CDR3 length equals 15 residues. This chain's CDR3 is CASSPQSNRELGYTF. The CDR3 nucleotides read TGTGCCAGCTCACCCCAATCGAACAGGGAGCTGGGCTACACCTTC.

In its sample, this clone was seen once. DNA for the CDR3: TGTGCCAGCAGCTTCCGGCAGGGGATTCCCTATGGCTACACCTTC. Its protein is CASSFRQGIPYGYTF. V is TRBV7-2 and J is TRBJ1-2; a weak D match, TRBD1 (6 bases). CDR3 length: 15 residues. V was cut by 3 bases and J by 4 bases, with 15 bases left in between. Germline V gene data show CDR1 as SGHTA and CDR2 as FQGNSA.

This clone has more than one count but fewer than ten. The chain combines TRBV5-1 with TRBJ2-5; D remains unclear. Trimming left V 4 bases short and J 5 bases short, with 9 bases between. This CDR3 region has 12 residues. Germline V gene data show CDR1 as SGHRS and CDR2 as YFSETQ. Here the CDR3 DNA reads TGCGCCAGCAGCCATGACAAGGAGACCCAGTACTTC. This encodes CASSHDKETQYF.

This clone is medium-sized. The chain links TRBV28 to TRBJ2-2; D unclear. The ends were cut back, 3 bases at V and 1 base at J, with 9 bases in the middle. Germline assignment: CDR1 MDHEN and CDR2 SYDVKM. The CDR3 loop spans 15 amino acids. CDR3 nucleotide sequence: TGTGCCAGCAGTTTTACAGTCGGGAACACCGGGGAGCTGTTTTTT. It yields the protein CASSFTVGNTGELFF.

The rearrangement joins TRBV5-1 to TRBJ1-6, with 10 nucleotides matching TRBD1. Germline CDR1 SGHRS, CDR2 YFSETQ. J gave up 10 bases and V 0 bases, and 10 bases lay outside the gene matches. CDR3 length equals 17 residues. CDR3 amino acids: CASSLVLGGTGVSPLHF. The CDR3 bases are TGCGCCAGCAGCTTGGTGTTAGGCGGGACAGGGGTGTCACCCCTCCACTTT.

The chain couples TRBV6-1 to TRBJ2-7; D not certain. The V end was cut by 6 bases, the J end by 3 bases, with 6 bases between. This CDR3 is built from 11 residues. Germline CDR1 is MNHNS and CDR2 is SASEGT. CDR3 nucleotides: TGTGCCAGCAGGGAGATCTACGAGCAGTACTTC. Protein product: CASREIYEQYF.

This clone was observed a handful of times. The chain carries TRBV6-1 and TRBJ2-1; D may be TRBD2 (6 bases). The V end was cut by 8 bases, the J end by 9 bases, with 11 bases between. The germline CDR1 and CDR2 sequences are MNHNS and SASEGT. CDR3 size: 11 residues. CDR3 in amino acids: CASRDGGEQFF. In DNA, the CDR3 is TGTGCCAGCCGGGACGGGGGTGAGCAGTTCTTC.

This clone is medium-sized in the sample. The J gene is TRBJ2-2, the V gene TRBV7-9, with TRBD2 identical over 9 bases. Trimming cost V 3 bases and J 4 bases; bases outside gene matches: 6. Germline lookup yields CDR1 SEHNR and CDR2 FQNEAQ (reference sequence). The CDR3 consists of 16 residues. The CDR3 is CASSFFSAGGTGELFF. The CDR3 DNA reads TGTGCCAGCAGCTTCTTCTCAGCGGGGGGCACCGGGGAGCTGTTTTTT.

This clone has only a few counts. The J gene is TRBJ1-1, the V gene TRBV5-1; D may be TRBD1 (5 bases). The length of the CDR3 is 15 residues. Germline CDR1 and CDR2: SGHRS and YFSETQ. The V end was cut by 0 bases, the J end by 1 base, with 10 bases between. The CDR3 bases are TGCGCCAGCAGCTTGGCCGCGACAGCGAACACTGAAGCTTTCTTT. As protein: CASSLAATANTEAFF.

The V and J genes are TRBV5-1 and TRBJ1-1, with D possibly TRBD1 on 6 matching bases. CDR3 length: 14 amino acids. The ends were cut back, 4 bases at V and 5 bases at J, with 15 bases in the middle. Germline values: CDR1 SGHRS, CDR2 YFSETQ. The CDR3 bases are TGCGCCAGCAGCCTCCGGGAGGGGGGGACTGAAGCTTTCTTT. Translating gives CASSLREGGTEAFF.

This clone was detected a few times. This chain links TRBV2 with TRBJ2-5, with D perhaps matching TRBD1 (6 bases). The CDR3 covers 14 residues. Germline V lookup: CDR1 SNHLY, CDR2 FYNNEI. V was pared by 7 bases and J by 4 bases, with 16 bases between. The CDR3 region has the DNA TGTGCCAGCAATCCAGGGGCCTGGGGAGAGACCCAGTACTTC. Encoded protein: CASNPGAWGETQYF.

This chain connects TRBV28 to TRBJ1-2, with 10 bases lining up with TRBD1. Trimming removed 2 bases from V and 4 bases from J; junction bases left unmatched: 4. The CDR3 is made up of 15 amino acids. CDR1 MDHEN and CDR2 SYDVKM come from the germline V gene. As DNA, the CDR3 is TGTGCCAGCAGTTTAATCCGGGACAGGGGCTATGGCTACACCTTC. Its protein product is CASSLIRDRGYGYTF.

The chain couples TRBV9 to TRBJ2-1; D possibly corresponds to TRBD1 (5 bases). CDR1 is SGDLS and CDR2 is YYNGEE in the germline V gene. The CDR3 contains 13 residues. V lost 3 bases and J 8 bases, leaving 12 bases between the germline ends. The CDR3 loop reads CASSGGRGYEQFF. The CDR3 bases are TGTGCCAGCAGCGGAGGTAGGGGCTATGAGCAGTTCTTC.

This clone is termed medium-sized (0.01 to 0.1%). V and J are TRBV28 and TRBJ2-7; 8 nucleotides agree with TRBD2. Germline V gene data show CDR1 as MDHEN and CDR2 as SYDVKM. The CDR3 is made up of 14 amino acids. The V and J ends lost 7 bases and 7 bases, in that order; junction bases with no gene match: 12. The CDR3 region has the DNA TGTGCCAGCAAAGGGGGGCTAGCGGGCTCTGAGCAGTACTTC. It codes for CASKGGLAGSEQYF. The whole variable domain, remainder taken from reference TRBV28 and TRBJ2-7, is DVKVTQSSRYLVKRTGEKVFLECVQDMDHENMFWYRQDPGLGLRLIYFSYDVKMKEKGDIPEGYSVSREKKERFSLILESASTNQTSMYLCASKGGLAGSEQYFGPGTRLTVT.

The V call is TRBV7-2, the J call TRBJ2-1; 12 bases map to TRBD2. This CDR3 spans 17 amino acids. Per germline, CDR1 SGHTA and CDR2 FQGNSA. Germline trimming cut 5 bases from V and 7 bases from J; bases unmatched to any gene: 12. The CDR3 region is CASSPDGRLAGANEQFF. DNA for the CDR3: TGTGCCAGCAGCCCCGACGGGAGACTAGCGGGAGCGAATGAGCAGTTCTTC.

The CDR3 coding sequence is TGTGCCAGCAGTTTGGCCACCGGGGAGCTGTTTTTT. Amino acids: CASSLATGELFF. The genes are TRBV28 and TRBJ2-2; D unclear. The CDR3 is made up of 12 amino acids. CDR1 is MDHEN and CDR2 is SYDVKM in the germline V gene. With 3 bases removed from V and 4 bases from J, the gap between germline ends came to 3 bases.